This TCR beta chain was obtained from a study of somatic mutations in cytotoxic T cells in rheumatoid arthritis. TCRdb keeps only in-frame clones here, not all; method: immunoSEQ multiplex PCR. This table holds 15,000 to 25,000 clones, 82% found once. The CDR3 spans 15 residues. Per the germline V gene, CDR1 is MNHEY and CDR2 is SVGAGI. The V gene end was trimmed by 3 bases and the J gene end by 1 base; junction bases not matched to a gene: 4. The TCR comes from a woman aged 45-60 years in good health. The V gene is TRBV6-5, the J gene TRBJ2-3, with TRBD1 matching 7 bases. What was sequenced was CD8+ T cells sorted from blood. CDR3 protein: CASSYYQGGTDTQYF. Written as DNA, the CDR3 is TGTGCCAGCAGTTATTACCAGGGGGGCACAGATACGCAGTATTTT.